This T cell receptor beta chain was profiled in a study of blood T cell repertoires in COVID-19. On the study more broadly: Specimens from acute and convalescent COVID-19 originated in the United States, Italy and Spain. From T cells, B-cell-depleted T cells, or PBMCs came the material, which was cDNA or gDNA.

Study processing details: Researchers report that nucleated cell counts were estimated from reference gene primer amplification. The repertoire was sequenced with immunoSEQ multiplex PCR; TCRdb's copy has only in-frame clones and lacks some. The V and J calls and clone size were taken over from that table, and D and trimming were inferred from the DNA. This table holds 170,000 or so clones, roughly 89% found once. Germline V gene sequence: CDR1 SGHAT, CDR2 FQNNGV. The CDR3 length is 15 residues. V gave up 2 bases and J gave up 0 bases, with 10 bases separating them. The source material was peripheral blood. The chain joins TRBV11-2 to TRBJ1-1; tentative D call: TRBD1 (6 bases). The sequence came from a woman younger than 30 who had recovered from COVID-19. The DNA for the CDR3 is TGTGCCAGCAGCTTATGGGCAGGGGTGAACACTGAAGCTTTCTTT. Protein sequence: CASSLWAGVNTEAFF.